This record concerns one TCR beta chain sequence. Its specificity is unknown. Unfractionated PBMC were spiked with known numbers of KT2 clone cells. The record originates from a study of quantifying T cell responses using KT2 cells. Overall study: cDNA was made from DNase-treated RNA using alpha and beta constant primers.

Germline V gives CDR1 MNHNS, CDR2 SASEGT. The CDR3 totals 13 residues. V was shortened by 8 bases and J by 1 base, with 11 bases between the two germline ends. An oligo carrying a UMI was ligated to the cDNA 3' end. The first PCR ran 3 to 5 cycles with an equimolar RC1.1 and RC1.2 beta primer mix. TCRdb reprocessed the UMI-ligation and nested PCR reads with MiXCR, giving one entry per CDR3 protein. This sample has just under 50,000 distinct CDR3 sequences, with 11% found just once. General observations from the study: Very high KT2 spike-in numbers caused saturation in KT2 sequence detection.

The clonotype originates from a human donor. The chain carries TRBV6-1 and TRBJ1-1; D is possibly TRBD1 (6 bases). Sequencing used PBMCs spiked with cells of the T cell clone KT2. Here the CDR3 reads CASGGQKNTEAFF. The CDR3 DNA is TGTGCCAGCGGTGGACAGAAGAACACTGAAGCTTTCTTT.